Following are 5 T cell receptor beta chains from one sample sequenced in a study of T cells of healthy individuals. TCRdb reprocessed the 5' RACE reads with MiXCR, giving one entry per CDR3 protein. This repertoire shows about 53,000 distinct CDR3 sequences, roughly 15% found once; its top ten account for roughly 16%. The receptors here all came from a human donor in good health.

This chain connects TRBV20-1 to TRBJ2-4; tentatively, D is TRBD1 (6 bases). The V and J ends lost 5 bases and 1 base respectively, with 15 bases between them. There are 15 residues in the CDR3. Per germline, CDR1 DFQATT and CDR2 SNEGSKA (reference sequence). CDR3 sequence (DNA): TGCAGTGCTGATCAGGGGATCTCTGCCAAAAACATTCAGTACTTC. Protein: CSADQGISAKNIQYF.

This chain joins TRBV4-1 and TRBJ1-1, with D tentatively TRBD1 (6 bases). CDR3 size: 15 residues. Germline CDR1 MGHRA, CDR2 YSYEKL. Trimming shortened V by 4 bases and J by 0 bases, and 12 bases separated the two germline ends. CDR3 region: CASSLSGTLNTEAFF. The DNA for the CDR3 is TGCGCCAGCAGCCTTTCTGGGACACTGAACACTGAAGCTTTCTTT.

This clonotype was detected ten times or more. The chain couples TRBV19 to TRBJ1-3; 7 nucleotides match TRBD1. Unmatched junction bases numbered 6, after V lost 6 bases and J lost 4 bases. There are 14 residues in the CDR3. Looked up from germline, CDR1 is LNHDA and CDR2 is SQIVND (reference sequence). In DNA form, the CDR3 reads TGTGCCAGTAGCTCCGGGACAGAAGGAAACACCATATATTTT. Amino acids: CASSSGTEGNTIYF.

The J gene is TRBJ1-1, the V gene TRBV24-1; D not certain. Germline loops: CDR1 KGHDR, CDR2 SFDVKD. The V end lost 0 bases, the J end lost 5 bases, and 12 bases lay between the germline ends. This CDR3 contains 15 residues. The CDR3 loop is CATSDLRGEGTEAFF. The CDR3 region has the DNA TGTGCCACCAGTGATTTGCGGGGTGAAGGGACTGAAGCTTTCTTT.

Here the CDR3 reads CASSFDGGAGDTQYF. The CDR3 region has the DNA TGTGCCAGCAGCTTCGACGGGGGGGCCGGTGATACGCAGTATTTT. The chain joins TRBV7-2 to TRBJ2-3; TRBD2 agrees at 8 bases. The CDR3 is made up of 15 amino acids. Germline CDR1 is SGHTA and CDR2 is FQGNSA. V was clipped by 3 bases and J by 6 bases; unmatched bases: 8.